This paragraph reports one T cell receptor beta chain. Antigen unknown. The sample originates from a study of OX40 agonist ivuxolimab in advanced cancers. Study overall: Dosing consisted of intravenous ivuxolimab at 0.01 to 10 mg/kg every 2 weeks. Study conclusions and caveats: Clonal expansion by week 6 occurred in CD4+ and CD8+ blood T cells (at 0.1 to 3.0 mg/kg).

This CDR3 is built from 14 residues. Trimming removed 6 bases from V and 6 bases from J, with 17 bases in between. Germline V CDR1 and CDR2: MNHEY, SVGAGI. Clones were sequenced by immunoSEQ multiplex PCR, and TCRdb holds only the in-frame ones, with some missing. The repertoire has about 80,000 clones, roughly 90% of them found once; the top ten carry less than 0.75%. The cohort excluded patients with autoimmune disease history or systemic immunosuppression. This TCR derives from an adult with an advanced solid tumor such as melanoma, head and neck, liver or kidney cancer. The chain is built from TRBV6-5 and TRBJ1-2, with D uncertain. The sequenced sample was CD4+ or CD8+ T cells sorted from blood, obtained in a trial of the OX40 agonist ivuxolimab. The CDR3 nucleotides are TGTGCCAGCAGGAGGAGAGGGATGGAGGATGGCTACACCTTC. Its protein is CASRRRGMEDGYTF.